These T cell receptor beta chains were read from a single sample in a study of human T cells and chemical hapten exposure. Each CDR3 protein is one row after TCRdb ran MiXCR on the reads. The table has 120,000 or so distinct CDR3 sequences, around 8.5% seen once. Sample: whole blood. The receptors were sampled from a human donor in good health. Some clones in this sample may be carry-over from other donors' samples. Both conserved end residues are part of each CDR3. Fields, in order: CDR3 protein, CDR3 DNA, J gene, V gene, D gene, CDR3 length, clone size. A D gene is named only where the DNA matches it firmly. Part of the rows lack a size; the others show once, few, many or a class for expanded clones.

CASSPDGQFYGYTF,TGTGCCAGCTCACCAGACGGACAGTTCTATGGCTACACCTTC,TRBJ1-2,TRBV18,.,14,few
CASISGGDEQFF,TGTGCCAGCATCTCCGGGGGAGATGAGCAGTTCTTC,TRBJ2-1,TRBV2,.,12,few
CASSSPGTYEQYF,TGTGCCAGCTCAAGCCCGGGAACCTACGAGCAGTACTTC,TRBJ2-7,TRBV18,.,13,few
CASSMKPGASEQYF,TGTGCCAGTAGTATGAAGCCGGGGGCCTCCGAGCAGTACTTC,TRBJ2-7,TRBV19,.,14,few
CASSSGGSRTGELFF,TGCGCCAGCAGCTCCGGGGGAAGCCGAACCGGGGAGCTGTTTTTT,TRBJ2-2,TRBV5-1,.,15,.
CASSSRQSLNYGYTF,TGTGCCAGCAGCTCGAGACAGAGCCTTAACTATGGCTACACCTTC,TRBJ1-2,TRBV7-2,.,15,many
CASSEVGGQLNTEAFF,TGTGCCAGCAGTGAAGTGGGGGGACAGTTGAACACTGAAGCTTTCTTT,TRBJ1-1,TRBV6-1,TRBD1,16,.
CASSLEGQYTDTRYF,TGCGCCAGCAGCTTGGAGGGGCAGTACACAGATACGCGGTATTTT,TRBJ2-3,TRBV5-1,.,15,.
CASSARDWAYEQYF,TGTGCCAGCAGTGCCCGGGACTGGGCCTACGAGCAGTACTTC,TRBJ2-7,TRBV6-2/TRBV6-3,.,14,few
CASSWSGNRNTIYF,TGTGCCAGCAGTTGGTCGGGGAATCGAAACACCATATATTTT,TRBJ1-3,TRBV12-3/TRBV12-4,.,14,many
CASSAGTGEGLAKNIQYF,TGTGCCAGCAGTGCCGGGACAGGGGAAGGTCTAGCCAAAAACATTCAGTACTTC,TRBJ2-4,TRBV6-2/TRBV6-3,TRBD1,18,.
CASSQLGRYNEQFF,TGTGCCAGCAGCCAACTAGGACGTTACAATGAGCAGTTCTTC,TRBJ2-1,TRBV7-2,.,14,few
CASSSPPGQGVGYTF,TGTGCCAGTAGTTCGCCTCCGGGACAGGGGGTTGGCTACACCTTC,TRBJ1-2,TRBV19,TRBD1,15,few
CASTGQGKGEQFF,TGTGCCAGCACCGGACAGGGTAAGGGTGAGCAGTTCTTC,TRBJ2-1,TRBV5-4,TRBD1,13,.
CASSTVGQDYGYTF,TGTGCCAGCAGCACGGTGGGACAGGACTATGGCTACACCTTC,TRBJ1-2,TRBV7-9,TRBD1,14,few
CASSSLGQPQHF,TGTGCCAGCAGTTCACTGGGTCAGCCCCAGCATTTT,TRBJ1-5,TRBV6-5,.,12,.
CASSRWDSSTDTQYF,TGTGCCAGCAGCCGATGGGACAGTTCCACAGATACGCAGTATTTT,TRBJ2-3,TRBV12-3/TRBV12-4,TRBD1,15,.
CATPGTGYRDEQYF,TGTGCCACCCCCGGGACAGGGTATCGGGACGAGCAGTACTTC,TRBJ2-7,TRBV10-3,TRBD1,14,.
CASSQGPGVTGILNTGELFF,TGTGCCAGCAGCCAAGGCCCGGGTGTGACGGGTATCCTGAACACCGGGGAGCTGTTTTTT,TRBJ2-2,TRBV3-1,.,20,few
CASSPRSGQPNTEAFF,TGTGCCAGCTCACCGCGGTCAGGACAGCCGAACACTGAAGCTTTCTTT,TRBJ1-1,TRBV18,.,16,few
CASSPRTSKSTDTQYF,TGTGCCAGCAGTCCCCGGACTAGCAAGAGCACAGATACGCAGTATTTT,TRBJ2-3,TRBV27,TRBD2,16,.
CSAQELSSGNTIYF,TGCAGTGCTCAGGAGCTTAGCTCTGGAAACACCATATATTTT,TRBJ1-3,TRBV20-1,.,14,.
CASSPQGYTEAFF,TGCGCCAGCAGCCCCCAGGGTTACACTGAAGCTTTCTTT,TRBJ1-1,TRBV5-1,.,13,many
CSADRGTSYNEQFF,TGCAGTGCTGACAGGGGGACTTCCTACAATGAGCAGTTCTTC,TRBJ2-1,TRBV20-1,TRBD1,14,.
CASSSRYQPQHF,TGTGCCAGCAGTTCAAGATATCAGCCCCAGCATTTT,TRBJ1-5,TRBV12-3/TRBV12-4,.,12,.
CSARGLAGEPLSRQETQYF,TGCAGTGCTAGAGGACTAGCGGGAGAGCCACTATCAAGACAAGAGACCCAGTACTTC,TRBJ2-5,TRBV20-1,TRBD2,19,few
CATSRDTSGSYEQYF,TGTGCCACCAGCAGAGATACTAGCGGCTCCTACGAGCAGTACTTC,TRBJ2-7,TRBV15,TRBD2,15,many
CASSRPKGEQFF,TGTGCCAGCTCACGCCCGAAGGGTGAGCAGTTCTTC,TRBJ2-1,TRBV18,.,12,many
CASSPQRNSNQPQHF,TGTGCCAGCAGTCCACAGAGAAATAGCAATCAGCCCCAGCATTTT,TRBJ1-5,TRBV6-2/TRBV6-3,.,15,many
CASRQWTGDEKLFF,TGTGCCAGCCGTCAATGGACAGGGGATGAAAAACTGTTTTTT,TRBJ1-4,TRBV7-9,TRBD1,14,many
CAWSVGQGSQPQHF,TGTGCCTGGAGCGTGGGGCAGGGAAGTCAGCCCCAGCATTTT,TRBJ1-5,TRBV30,.,14,many
CASSLSGGDATDTQYF,TGTGCCAGCAGTTTATCCGGGGGCGATGCCACAGATACGCAGTATTTT,TRBJ2-3,TRBV27,.,16,few
CASSFRQGDLTNYGYTF,TGTGCCAGCAGTTTCAGACAGGGGGATCTCACTAACTATGGCTACACCTTC,TRBJ1-2,TRBV27,TRBD1,17,many
CASSFAGTVGETQYF,TGTGCCAGCAGTTTCGCCGGGACAGTCGGAGAGACCCAGTACTTC,TRBJ2-5,TRBV6-5,TRBD1,15,many
CASILGQGKTNEKLFF,TGTGCCAGCATTCTAGGACAGGGGAAAACTAATGAAAAACTGTTTTTT,TRBJ1-4,TRBV2,TRBD1,16,many
CATSSSTGGGGTQYF,TGTGCCACCAGCTCATCTACAGGGGGCGGGGGTACGCAGTATTTT,TRBJ2-3,TRBV15,TRBD1,15,.
CASSQQWNHGYTF,TGTGCCAGCAGCCAGCAGTGGAACCATGGCTACACCTTC,TRBJ1-2,TRBV3-1,.,13,few
CASSEAPDLAYEQYF,TGTGCCAGCAGTGAAGCCCCGGACCTCGCCTACGAGCAGTACTTC,TRBJ2-7,TRBV2,.,15,few
CASSLTSGTYNEQFF,TGCGCCAGCAGCTTGACTAGCGGGACTTACAATGAGCAGTTCTTC,TRBJ2-1,TRBV5-1,TRBD2,15,many